This T cell receptor beta chain was captured in a study of blood T cell repertoires in COVID-19. Study in general: Both acute and convalescent COVID-19 samples were obtained from the United States, Italy and Spain. In each case, the material was cDNA or gDNA derived from T cells, B-cell-depleted T cells, or PBMCs.

This CDR3 is built from 14 residues. The V end lost 1 base, the J end lost 2 bases, and 9 bases lay between the germline ends. CDR1 and CDR2 from the germline V gene are SGHTA and FQGNSA. Per the study methods: By means of reference gene primer amplification, nucleated cell counts were estimated. The assay was immunoSEQ multiplex PCR, and TCRdb's table has in-frame clones only and misses some. V and J calls and clone size follow that table, whereas D and trimming were derived from the DNA. The table shows over 65,000 clones, with roughly 82% occurring only once. The rearrangement joins TRBV7-2 to TRBJ2-7; D gene uncertain. This clonotype originated in an elderly man with active COVID-19. The specimen sequenced was peripheral blood. CDR3 DNA sequence: TGTGCCAGCAGCTTAGGCAACTTCCCCTACGAGCAGTACTTC. This encodes CASSLGNFPYEQYF.